Below, 3 T cell receptor beta chains from the same sample are listed, as sequenced in a study of T cells after yellow fever vaccination. TCRdb passed the 5' RACE reads through MiXCR, listing each CDR3 protein once. The data show some 150,000 distinct CDR3 sequences, with 8% to 13% seen just once and approximately 34% held by the top ten. The material sequenced was CD8+ T cells sorted from PBMCs, taken 15 days after the yellow fever booster vaccination. These receptors came from a young man who received the YFV17D yellow fever vaccine.

The chain links TRBV3-1 to TRBJ2-7; TRBD1 aligns across 7 bases. Germline assignment: CDR1 LGHDT and CDR2 YNNKEL (reference sequence). The CDR3 runs 15 residues. After removal of 1 base from V and 4 bases from J, the junction contained 7 bases not matched to a gene. The CDR3 DNA is TGTGCCAGCAGCCAAGTAACAGGGGCGAAATACGAGCAGTACTTC. As protein: CASSQVTGAKYEQYF.

This clonotype was counted between two and nine times. V gene TRBV12-3 or TRBV12-4 combines with J gene TRBJ2-1; 7 bases line up with TRBD1. This CDR3 is 16 amino acids long. Germline trimming cut 5 bases from V and 5 bases from J; bases unmatched to any gene: 12. The CDR3: CASSATGPTPNNEQFF. CDR3 bases: TGTGCCAGCAGTGCGACAGGGCCGACTCCAAACAATGAGCAGTTCTTC.

This clonotype turned up a few times. In nucleotides, the CDR3 is TGTGCCACTGCTTGGGTGGGGGGAGAGACCCAGTACTTC. This translates into CATAWVGGETQYF. The chain is built from TRBV25-1 and TRBJ2-5, with TRBD2 as a possible D gene (6 bases). Deletions cut 10 bases from V and 4 bases from J, with 16 bases between. Germline-derived CDR1 and CDR2 are MGHDK and SYGVNS. The CDR3 extends over 13 amino acids.